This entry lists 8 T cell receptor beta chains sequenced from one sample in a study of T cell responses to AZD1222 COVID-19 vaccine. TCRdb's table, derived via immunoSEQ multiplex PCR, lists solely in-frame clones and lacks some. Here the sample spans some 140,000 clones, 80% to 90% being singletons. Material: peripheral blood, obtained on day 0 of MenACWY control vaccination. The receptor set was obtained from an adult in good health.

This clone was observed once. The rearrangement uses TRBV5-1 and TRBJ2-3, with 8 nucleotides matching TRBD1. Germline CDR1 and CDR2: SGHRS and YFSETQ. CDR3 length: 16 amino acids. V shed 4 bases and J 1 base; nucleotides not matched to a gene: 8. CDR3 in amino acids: CASSAQGARRTDTQYF. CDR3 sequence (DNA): TGCGCCAGCAGCGCTCAGGGGGCGCGGCGCACAGATACGCAGTATTTT.

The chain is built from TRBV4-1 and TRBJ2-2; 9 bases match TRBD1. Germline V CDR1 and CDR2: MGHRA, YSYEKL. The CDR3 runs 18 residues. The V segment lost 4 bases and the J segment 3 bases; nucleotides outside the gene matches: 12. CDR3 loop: CASSPSRGTGYDTGELFF. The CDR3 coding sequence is TGCGCCAGCAGCCCCTCCAGGGGGACAGGGTATGACACCGGGGAGCTGTTTTTT.

CDR3 residues: CASSGLEGVMAEAFF. CDR3 sequence (DNA): TGCGCCAGCAGCGGCCTGGAGGGGGTGATGGCTGAAGCTTTCTTT. The chain combines TRBV5-1 with TRBJ1-1; tentative D call: TRBD1 (6 bases). The CDR3 extends over 15 amino acids. The V gene's germline CDR1 is SGHRS and CDR2 YFSETQ. The ends were cut back, 4 bases at V and 6 bases at J, with 19 bases in the middle.

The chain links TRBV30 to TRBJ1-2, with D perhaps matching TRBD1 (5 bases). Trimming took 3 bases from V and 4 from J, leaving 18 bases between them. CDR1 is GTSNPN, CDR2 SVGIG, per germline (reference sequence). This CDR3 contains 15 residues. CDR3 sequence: CAWSLGTTWGYGYTF. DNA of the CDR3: TGTGCCTGGAGCCTCGGGACCACCTGGGGCTATGGCTACACCTTC.

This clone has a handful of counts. DNA of the CDR3: TGTGCCAGCAGCGTAGCTAGGTACGGGCCCCAGCATTTT. Amino acid sequence: CASSVARYGPQHF. The rearrangement uses TRBV9 and TRBJ1-5; D gene ambiguous. Trimming stripped 0 bases from V and 9 bases from J, with 10 bases between. Germline CDR1 SGDLS, CDR2 YYNGEE. This CDR3 is 13 amino acids long.

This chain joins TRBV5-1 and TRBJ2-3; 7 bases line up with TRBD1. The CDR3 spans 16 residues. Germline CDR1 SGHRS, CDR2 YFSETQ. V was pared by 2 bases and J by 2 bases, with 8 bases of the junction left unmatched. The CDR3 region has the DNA TGCGCCAGCAGCTTCGGGGCGGACAGGTACACAGATACGCAGTATTTT. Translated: CASSFGADRYTDTQYF. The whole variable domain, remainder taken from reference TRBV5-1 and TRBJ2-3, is KAGVTQTPRYLIKTRGQQVTLSCSPISGHRSVSWYQQTPGQGLQFLFEYFSETQRNKGNFPGRFSGRQFSNSRSEMNVSTLELGDSALYLCASSFGADRYTDTQYFGPGTRLTVL.

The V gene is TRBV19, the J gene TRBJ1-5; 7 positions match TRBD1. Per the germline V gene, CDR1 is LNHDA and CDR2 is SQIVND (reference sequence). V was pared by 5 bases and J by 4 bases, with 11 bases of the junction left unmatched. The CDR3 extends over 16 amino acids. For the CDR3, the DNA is TGTGCCAGTAGTGCACGACAGGGAGGAGGAAATCAGCCCCAGCATTTT. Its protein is CASSARQGGGNQPQHF.

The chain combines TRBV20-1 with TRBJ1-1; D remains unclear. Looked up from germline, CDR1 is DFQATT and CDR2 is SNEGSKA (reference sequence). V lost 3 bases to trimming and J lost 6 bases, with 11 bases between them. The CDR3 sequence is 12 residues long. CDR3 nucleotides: TGCAGTGCTAGTCGCACAGAAGCTGAAGCTTTCTTT. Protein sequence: CSASRTEAEAFF.